Below, one T cell receptor beta chain is given with its context. Its antigen is currently unknown. This CDR3 is built from 13 residues. Germline CDR1 is ENHRY and CDR2 is SYGVKD. The trim removed 2 bases at V and 7 bases at J, leaving 4 bases unmatched. This sample is drawn from a study of T-cell reconstitution after alpha-beta-depleted transplantation in children. Study-level findings and limits: Day-60 TCRbeta diversity that was high in some patients was derived from surviving recipient T cells and thymic progenitors. Several hundred graft clones that had expanded were reportedly the source of alpha-beta T cells about two months after transplant. The authors attributed T-cell counts and diversity one year after transplant mostly to newly produced T cells.

Unique molecular identifiers were used in preparing the TCRbeta library. TCRdb used MiXCR to reprocess the PCR reads, holding one entry per CDR3 protein. The data hold about 980,000 distinct CDR3 sequences, with about 26% observed a single time. The V call is TRBV10-3, the J call TRBJ2-7; 8 bases match TRBD2. The TCR originated in a boy less than two years old who had a stem cell transplant for SCID, so the T cells may come from the graft donor. Sequenced here: PBMCs, mostly from graft donor cells, sampled 360 days after TCRalphabeta/CD19-depleted stem cell transplant. CDR3 DNA sequence: TGTGCCATCAGTGAGGCGGGGGGACGGGAGCAGTACTTC. Translating it yields CAISEAGGREQYF.